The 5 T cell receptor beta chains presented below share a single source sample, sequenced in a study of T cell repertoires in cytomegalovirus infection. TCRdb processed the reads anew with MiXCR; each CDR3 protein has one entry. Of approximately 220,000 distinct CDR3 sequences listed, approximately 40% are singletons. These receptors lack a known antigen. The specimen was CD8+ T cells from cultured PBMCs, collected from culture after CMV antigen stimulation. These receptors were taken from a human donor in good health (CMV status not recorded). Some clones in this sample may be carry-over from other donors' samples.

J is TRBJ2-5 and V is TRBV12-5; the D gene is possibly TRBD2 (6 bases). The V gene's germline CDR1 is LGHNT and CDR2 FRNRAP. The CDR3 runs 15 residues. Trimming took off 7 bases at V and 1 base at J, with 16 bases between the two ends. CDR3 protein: CASVPFSGFQETQYF. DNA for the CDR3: TGTGCTAGTGTCCCCTTTAGCGGTTTCCAAGAGACCCAGTACTTC.

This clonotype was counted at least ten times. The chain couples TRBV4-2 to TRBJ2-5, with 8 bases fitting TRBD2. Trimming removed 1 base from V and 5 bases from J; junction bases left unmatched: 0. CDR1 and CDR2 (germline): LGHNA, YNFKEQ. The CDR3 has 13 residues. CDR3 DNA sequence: TGTGCCAGCAGCCAAGCTAGCGGGGAGACCCAGTACTTC. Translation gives CASSQASGETQYF.

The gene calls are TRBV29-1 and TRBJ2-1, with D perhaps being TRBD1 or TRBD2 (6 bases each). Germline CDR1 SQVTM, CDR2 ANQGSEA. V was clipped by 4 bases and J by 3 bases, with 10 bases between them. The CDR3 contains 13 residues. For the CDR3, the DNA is TGCAGCGTTGTAGGGGGGTACTACAATGAGCAGTTCTTC. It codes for CSVVGGYYNEQFF.

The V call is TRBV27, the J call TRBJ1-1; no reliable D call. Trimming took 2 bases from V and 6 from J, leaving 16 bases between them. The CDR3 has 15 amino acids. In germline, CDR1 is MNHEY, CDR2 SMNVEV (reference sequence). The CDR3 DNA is TGTGCCAGCAGTTTAGTTCGGACCCAGAGGGCTGAAGCTTTCTTT. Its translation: CASSLVRTQRAEAFF.

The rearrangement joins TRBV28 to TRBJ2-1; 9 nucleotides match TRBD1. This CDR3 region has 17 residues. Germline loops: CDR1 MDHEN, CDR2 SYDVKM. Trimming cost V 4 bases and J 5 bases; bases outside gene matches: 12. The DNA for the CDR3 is TGTGCCAGCAGTTCTAATCCGGGACAGGGAATCCACAATGAGCAGTTCTTC. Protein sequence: CASSSNPGQGIHNEQFF.